This T cell receptor beta chain was recovered during a study of neoadjuvant nivolumab and ipilimumab in lung cancer. Sequenced by immunoSEQ multiplex PCR; TCRdb stores in-frame clones only, minus some. The table includes 7,700 or so clones, 89% detected once. A remark on this clone: Its specificity is unknown.

Study-level findings and limits: Resected tumors had greater TCR richness and clonality than uninvolved lung. Only two of four nivolumab-treated tumors gained richness and clonality by surgery.

Germline values: CDR1 LNHDA, CDR2 SQIVND (reference sequence). With 5 bases removed from V and 1 base from J, the gap between germline ends came to 15 bases. This CDR3 is built from 15 residues. Sequencing used tumor tissue, obtained after neoadjuvant nivolumab, alone or with ipilimumab, at or shortly before surgery. The receptor's source is an adult with non-small cell lung cancer. Some clones in this sample may be carry-over from other donors' samples. The chain links TRBV19 to TRBJ2-7; D might be TRBD1 (6 bases). CDR3 DNA: TGTGCCAGTAGTTACGCCGGGACAAAATCCTACGAGCAGTACTTC. This encodes CASSYAGTKSYEQYF.